This TCR beta chain was retrieved from a study of beta chain features in type 1 diabetes. Broader study findings: Shorter TCRB CDR3s, moderately but significantly so, marked every one of the four CD4+ subsets in Type 1 diabetes patients. VDJ junctions in type 1 diabetes patients carried more deletions and fewer insertions. Patients' naive, central memory and regulatory TCRB repertoires appeared more alike than those of healthy donors.

CDR1 is SNHLY, CDR2 FYNNEI, per germline. The J segment lost 5 bases and the V segment lost 5 bases, leaving 5 bases of the junction unmatched. The CDR3 sequence is 15 residues long. The authors sorted CD4+ naive, central memory, regulatory and stem cell-like memory cells via CD45RO/CCR7/CD25/CD127/CD95/CD27. The isolated RNA, all of it, was reverse transcribed, so expressed TCRB transcripts were what got sequenced. Libraries were prepared by immunoSEQ multiplex PCR; TCRdb keeps only in-frame clonotypes and omits some of them. The sample contains a few hundred thousand clones, approximately 9.9% of which appear only once. Note on this clone: Its specificity is unknown.

Sequencing was done on a sample of naive CD4+ T cells from blood. This TCR derives from a woman younger than 45 in good health. The rearrangement links TRBV2 to TRBJ2-2, with 10 bases matching TRBD2. The CDR3 here is CASSQSGRGTGELFF. CDR3 DNA: TGTGCCAGCAGTCAAAGCGGGAGGGGGACCGGGGAGCTGTTTTTT.